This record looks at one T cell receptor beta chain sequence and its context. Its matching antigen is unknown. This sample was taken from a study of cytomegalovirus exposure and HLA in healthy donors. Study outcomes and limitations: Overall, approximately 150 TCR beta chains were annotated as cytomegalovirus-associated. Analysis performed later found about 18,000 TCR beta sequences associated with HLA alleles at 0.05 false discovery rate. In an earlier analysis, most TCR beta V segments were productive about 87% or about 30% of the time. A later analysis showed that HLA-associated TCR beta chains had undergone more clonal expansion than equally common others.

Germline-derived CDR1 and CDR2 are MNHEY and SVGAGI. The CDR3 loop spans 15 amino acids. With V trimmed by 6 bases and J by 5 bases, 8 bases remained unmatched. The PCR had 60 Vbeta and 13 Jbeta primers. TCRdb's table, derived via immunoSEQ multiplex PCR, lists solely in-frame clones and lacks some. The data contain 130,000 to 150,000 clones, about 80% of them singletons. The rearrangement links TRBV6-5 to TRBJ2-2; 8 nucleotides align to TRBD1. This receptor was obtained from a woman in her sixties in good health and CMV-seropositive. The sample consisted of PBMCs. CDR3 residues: CASSRRGLRTGELFF. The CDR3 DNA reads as TGTGCCAGCAGCCGCAGGGGGCTAAGGACCGGGGAGCTGTTTTTT.